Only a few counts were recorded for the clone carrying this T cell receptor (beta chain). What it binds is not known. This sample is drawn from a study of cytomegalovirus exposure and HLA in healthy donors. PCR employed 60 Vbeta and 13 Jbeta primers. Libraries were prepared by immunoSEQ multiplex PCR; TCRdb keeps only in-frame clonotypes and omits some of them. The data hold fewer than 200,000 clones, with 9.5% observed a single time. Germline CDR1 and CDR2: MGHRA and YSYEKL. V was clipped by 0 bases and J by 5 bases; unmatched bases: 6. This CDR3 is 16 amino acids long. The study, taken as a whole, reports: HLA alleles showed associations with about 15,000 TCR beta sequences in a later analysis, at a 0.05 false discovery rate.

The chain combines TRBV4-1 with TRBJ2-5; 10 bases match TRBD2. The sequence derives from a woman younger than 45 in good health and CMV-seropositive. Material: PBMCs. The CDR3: CASSQDPASGSETQYF. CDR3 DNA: TGCGCCAGCAGCCAAGATCCGGCTAGCGGGAGCGAGACCCAGTACTTC.